Below are 32 T cell receptor beta chains sequenced from a single sample in a study of OX40 agonist ivuxolimab in advanced cancers. The method was immunoSEQ multiplex PCR; TCRdb's version includes in-frame clones alone and lacks a portion of them. In the table there are approximately 27,000 clones, over 60% of which are singletons. Sequencing was performed on CD4+ or CD8+ T cells sorted from blood, taken in a trial of the OX40 agonist ivuxolimab. The receptors were gathered from an adult with an advanced solid tumor such as melanoma, head and neck, liver or kidney cancer.

This clone was detected only once. The chain has TRBV10-3 and TRBJ2-3, with 15 bases that match TRBD2. The CDR3 contains 18 residues. The junction had 3 bases not matched to a gene; V was cut back by 2 bases and J by 0 bases. Germline assignment: CDR1 ENHRY and CDR2 SYGVKD. This chain's CDR3 is CAISETGLAGGSTDTQYF. Here the CDR3 DNA reads TGTGCCATCAGTGAGACAGGACTAGCGGGGGGGAGCACAGATACGCAGTATTTT.

V usage is TRBV7-9 and J usage is TRBJ2-7, with D perhaps assigned TRBD1 or TRBD2 (5 bases each). Trimming took off 1 base at V and 7 bases at J, with 11 bases between the two ends. Germline V lookup: CDR1 SEHNR, CDR2 FQNEAQ (reference sequence). This CDR3 is built from 13 residues. CDR3: CASSLGRGVEQYF. The CDR3 bases are TGTGCCAGCAGCTTAGGCCGAGGGGTAGAGCAGTACTTC.

The J gene is TRBJ2-7, the V gene TRBV7-8, with D unclear. V lost 5 bases to trimming and J lost 3 bases, with 14 bases between them. The CDR3 totals 14 residues. Germline CDR1 reads SGHVS; CDR2 reads FQNEAQ. The CDR3 is CASSQALRSYEQYF. The CDR3 DNA reads as TGTGCCAGCAGCCAGGCACTTAGGAGCTACGAGCAGTACTTC.

This chain uses TRBV10-3 with TRBJ1-5, with D possibly TRBD1 on 6 matching bases. The CDR3 sequence is 15 residues long. Trimming pared 5 bases from V and 8 bases from J, leaving 19 bases between. CDR1 and CDR2 (germline): ENHRY, SYGVKD. This CDR3 reads CAISPLGGGGEPQHF. The CDR3, as DNA: TGTGCCATCAGTCCCTTAGGAGGAGGGGGTGAGCCCCAGCATTTT.

The chain links TRBV4-1 to TRBJ1-1; TRBD1 matches at 7 bases. The CDR3 consists of 16 residues. Germline-derived CDR1 and CDR2 are MGHRA and YSYEKL. The V and J ends lost 2 bases and 0 bases, in that order; junction bases with no gene match: 6. This CDR3 is CASSQTRQGVNTEAFF. In DNA, the CDR3 is TGCGCCAGCAGCCAAACCCGACAGGGAGTGAACACTGAAGCTTTCTTT.

The chain couples TRBV28 to TRBJ1-2; 7 bases match TRBD1. In germline, CDR1 is MDHEN, CDR2 SYDVKM. Trimming at V came to 6 bases and at J to 0 bases, leaving 7 bases not matched to a gene. The CDR3 is 15 amino acids. The CDR3 spells CASRKQGTPNYGYTF. The CDR3 bases are TGTGCCAGCAGAAAACAGGGGACCCCTAACTATGGCTACACCTTC.

The gene calls are TRBV5-1 and TRBJ2-6; D gene unclear. The germline V gene encodes CDR1 SGHRS and CDR2 YFSETQ. This CDR3 is 16 amino acids long. V was cut by 0 bases and J by 0 bases, with 7 bases left in between. The CDR3, as DNA: TGCGCCAGCAGCTTGGTAGTCAGCTCTGGGGCCAACGTCCTGACTTTC. It codes for CASSLVVSSGANVLTF.

V and J are TRBV10-3 and TRBJ1-1; 7 positions agree with TRBD1. There are 15 residues in the CDR3. Germline assignment: CDR1 ENHRY and CDR2 SYGVKD. V shed 1 base and J 1 base; nucleotides not matched to a gene: 3. This CDR3 is CAISELQGGNTEAFF. The CDR3, as DNA: TGTGCCATCAGTGAGTTGCAGGGGGGGAACACTGAAGCTTTCTTT.

V usage is TRBV7-6 and J usage is TRBJ2-7, with TRBD2 identical over 10 bases. Losses at the gene ends were 1 base for V and 4 bases for J; bases not matched to a gene: 7. In germline, CDR1 is SGHVS, CDR2 FNYEAQ. The CDR3 runs to 16 residues. The CDR3 DNA sequence: TGTGCCAGCAGCTTAGGGGCTAGCGGGGGCCCTTACGAGCAGTACTTC. As protein: CASSLGASGGPYEQYF.

The gene calls are TRBV5-4 and TRBJ2-6; either TRBD1 or TRBD2 may supply D (5 bases each). V lost 0 bases to trimming and J lost 0 bases, with 10 bases between them. Germline lookup yields CDR1 SGHNT and CDR2 YYREEE (reference sequence). The CDR3 consists of 17 residues. This chain's CDR3 is CASSLEEGYSGANVLTF. DNA of the CDR3: TGTGCCAGCAGCTTGGAAGAGGGGTACTCTGGGGCCAACGTCCTGACTTTC.

The V and J genes are TRBV20-1 and TRBJ1-1; D perhaps matches TRBD1 (6 bases). V was trimmed by 4 bases and J by 8 bases, leaving 11 bases between them. Germline assignment: CDR1 DFQATT and CDR2 SNEGSKA (reference sequence). This CDR3 spans 11 amino acids. CDR3 DNA sequence: TGCAGTGCTACAGGGGAAACGGAAGCTTTCTTT. It encodes CSATGETEAFF.

This clone was counted a few times. The CDR3 spells CASSGRDREGPPLHF. CDR3 coding DNA: TGCGCCAGCAGTGGACGGGACAGGGAGGGTCCACCCCTCCACTTT. This chain connects TRBV10-2 to TRBJ1-6; TRBD1 matches at 9 bases. Per germline, CDR1 WSHSY and CDR2 SAAADI. The junction had 9 bases not matched to a gene; V was cut back by 4 bases and J by 11 bases. The CDR3 is 15 amino acids.

The CDR3 nucleotides read TGTGCCTGGAGAGCAACAGGTGCCAATGAGCAGTTCTTC. Protein: CAWRATGANEQFF. V and J are TRBV30 and TRBJ2-1; weak D call: TRBD1 (5 bases). The CDR3 sequence is 13 residues long. The germline V gene has CDR1 GTSNPN and CDR2 SVGIG (reference sequence). With 3 bases removed from V and 6 bases from J, the gap between germline ends came to 12 bases.

The chain joins TRBV7-3 to TRBJ2-6; no reliable D call. CDR3 size: 16 residues. The germline V gene encodes CDR1 SGHTA and CDR2 FQGTGA. The ends were cut back, 5 bases at V and 1 base at J, with 12 bases in the middle. The CDR3 DNA follows: TGTGCCAGCAGCCCCTCGCCCAGATCTGGGGCCAACGTCCTGACTTTC. Its protein product is CASSPSPRSGANVLTF. The variable domain in full, completed from reference TRBV7-3 and TRBJ2-6, reads GAGVSQTPSNKVTEKGKYVELRCDPISGHTALYWYRQSLGQGPEFLIYFQGTGAADDSGLPNDRFFAVRPEGSVSTLKIQRTERGDSAVYLCASSPSPRSGANVLTFGAGSRLTVL.

The chain couples TRBV2 to TRBJ1-3; unclear D gene. CDR1 is SNHLY, CDR2 FYNNEI, per germline. The CDR3 covers 15 residues. V was cut by 2 bases and J by 0 bases, with 8 bases left in between. In nucleotides, the CDR3 is TGTGCCAGCAGTGAACGCGACATCTCTGGAAACACCATATATTTT. Protein sequence: CASSERDISGNTIYF.

The rearrangement uses TRBV2 and TRBJ2-3; D is possibly TRBD2 (6 bases). V was shortened by 3 bases and J by 2 bases, with 12 bases between the two germline ends. This CDR3 spans 15 amino acids. Germline lookup yields CDR1 SNHLY and CDR2 FYNNEI. The CDR3 sequence is CASSDLAGNTDTQYF. CDR3 sequence (DNA): TGTGCCAGCAGTGACTTGGCGGGAAACACAGATACGCAGTATTTT.

The gene calls are TRBV5-8 and TRBJ2-1; 10 nucleotides line up with TRBD2. V dropped 1 base and J dropped 8; count of bases not matched to a gene: 6. In germline, CDR1 is SGHTS, CDR2 YDEGEE. The CDR3 is 15 residues long. This CDR3 reads CASSLSGGAWDEQFF. The CDR3 nucleotides read TGTGCCAGCAGCTTGAGCGGGGGGGCTTGGGATGAGCAGTTCTTC.

The chain has TRBV9 and TRBJ2-7, with TRBD1 matching over 8 bases. CDR3 length equals 16 residues. V lost 0 bases, J lost 1 base, and 6 bases stayed unmatched. The V gene's germline CDR1 is SGDLS and CDR2 YYNGEE. The CDR3 DNA reads as TGTGCCAGCAGCGTAGCTGCTACAGGGGGTTCCTACGAGCAGTACTTC. This gives the protein CASSVAATGGSYEQYF.

The V and J genes are TRBV9 and TRBJ2-2; TRBD1 might be the D (7 bases). The V end was cut by 7 bases, the J end by 4 bases, with 20 bases between. CDR1 is SGDLS and CDR2 is YYNGEE in the germline V gene. This CDR3 region has 16 residues. The DNA of the CDR3 is TGTGCCAGCCACCCTACCAGACAGGGAGGCACCGGGGAGCTGTTTTTT. It specifies CASHPTRQGGTGELFF.

V is TRBV2 and J is TRBJ2-1, with 12 bases that match TRBD2. Germline CDR1 and CDR2: SNHLY and FYNNEI. V dropped 5 bases and J dropped 4; count of bases not matched to a gene: 3. The CDR3 contains 15 residues. DNA of the CDR3: TGTGCCAGCAGTCAACTAGCGGGGGGATACAATGAGCAGTTCTTC. Translating gives CASSQLAGGYNEQFF. The whole variable domain, filled in from reference TRBV2 and TRBJ2-1, reads EPEVTQTPSHQVTQMGQEVILRCVPISNHLYFYWYRQILGQKVEFLVSFYNNEISEKSEIFDDQFSVERPDGSNFTLKIRSTKLEDSAMYFCASSQLAGGYNEQFFGPGTRLTVL.

The CDR3: CASSPLTPKNTEAFF. Here the CDR3 DNA reads TGTGCCAGCTCACCACTGACACCCAAGAACACTGAAGCTTTCTTT. The chain carries TRBV18 and TRBJ1-1; D not resolved. The CDR3 runs 15 residues. V lost 1 base and J 1 base, leaving 10 bases between the germline ends. CDR1 and CDR2 from the germline V gene are KGHSH and LQKENI. Complete variable domain (other parts from reference TRBV18 and TRBJ1-1): NAGVMQNPRHLVRRRGQEARLRCSPMKGHSHVYWYRQLPEEGLKFMVYLQKENIIDESGMPKERFSAEFPKEGPSILRIQQVVRGDSAAYFCASSPLTPKNTEAFFGQGTRLTVV.

This chain connects TRBV2 to TRBJ1-4; 8 nucleotides line up with TRBD1. The V gene's germline CDR1 is SNHLY and CDR2 FYNNEI. This CDR3 has 20 amino acids. V shed 1 base, J shed 0 bases, and the junction held 13 bases outside the gene matches. The CDR3 here is CASSEEPLTGALSTNEKLFF. CDR3 DNA: TGTGCCAGCAGTGAAGAACCCCTGACAGGGGCCCTTTCAACTAATGAAAAACTGTTTTTT.

The V and J genes are TRBV10-3 and TRBJ2-5, with TRBD2 matching 9 bases. V lost 3 bases to trimming and J lost 1 base; unmatched junction nucleotides: 3. The CDR3 consists of 15 residues. In germline, CDR1 is ENHRY, CDR2 SYGVKD. CDR3 nucleotides: TGTGCCATCAGTGAAGGTAGCGGGGGCCAAGAGACCCAGTACTTC. This codes for CAISEGSGGQETQYF.

The CDR3 nucleotides are TGCGCCAGCAGCCACCTTACTAGCGCCCTCTACAATGAGCAGTTCTTC. Protein product: CASSHLTSALYNEQFF. The genes are TRBV4-1 and TRBJ2-1; 7 nucleotides align to TRBD2. CDR1 and CDR2 from the germline V gene are MGHRA and YSYEKL. V was clipped by 3 bases and J by 3 bases; unmatched bases: 8. The CDR3 length is 16 residues.

The chain combines TRBV2 with TRBJ1-5; D is perhaps TRBD1 (6 bases). Trimming took off 5 bases at V and 1 base at J, with 12 bases between the two ends. This CDR3 contains 15 residues. Germline V gives CDR1 SNHLY, CDR2 FYNNEI. This CDR3 is CASSPIRGSNQPQHF. As DNA, the CDR3 is TGTGCCAGCAGTCCAATCAGGGGAAGCAATCAGCCCCAGCATTTT.

The chain employs TRBV5-1 and TRBJ1-1; no clear D. Looked up from germline, CDR1 is SGHRS and CDR2 is YFSETQ. The germline V and J ends were trimmed by 5 bases and 8 bases, with 10 bases remaining between them. This CDR3 is 11 amino acids long. The CDR3 DNA is TGCGCCAGCAGAGTTAAAAACGAAGCTTTCTTT. Residues: CASRVKNEAFF. Full variable domain (missing parts from reference TRBV5-1 and TRBJ1-1): KAGVTQTPRYLIKTRGQQVTLSCSPISGHRSVSWYQQTPGQGLQFLFEYFSETQRNKGNFPGRFSGRQFSNSRSEMNVSTLELGDSALYLCASRVKNEAFFGQGTRLTVV.

V is TRBV6-1 and J is TRBJ1-1, with 8 bases fitting TRBD1. This CDR3 comprises 12 residues. Germline values: CDR1 MNHNS, CDR2 SASEGT. Trimming took 2 bases from V and 11 from J; bases not matched to a gene: 4. The CDR3 is CASSELGQVAFF. CDR3 nucleotides: TGTGCCAGCAGTGAATTGGGACAGGTGGCTTTCTTT.

J is TRBJ1-1 and V is TRBV5-1; perhaps TRBD1 as D (6 bases). Trimming took 1 base from V and 1 from J, leaving 11 bases between them. Per the germline V gene, CDR1 is SGHRS and CDR2 is YFSETQ. This CDR3 region has 15 residues. DNA for the CDR3: TGCGCCAGCAGCTTGATTCAGGGGAAGAACACTGAAGCTTTCTTT. This gives the protein CASSLIQGKNTEAFF.

This chain joins TRBV6-1 and TRBJ1-1, with 8 nucleotides matching TRBD1. V lost 7 bases, J lost 5 bases, and 12 bases stayed unmatched. CDR3 length equals 15 residues. Germline V CDR1 and CDR2: MNHNS, SASEGT. The CDR3 reads CASKSRTGWETEAFF. The DNA for the CDR3 is TGTGCCAGCAAAAGTAGGACAGGGTGGGAAACTGAAGCTTTCTTT.

V is TRBV18 and J is TRBJ1-2, with D perhaps TRBD1 (6 bases). Germline-derived CDR1 and CDR2 are KGHSH and LQKENI. The CDR3 covers 12 residues. With 3 bases removed from V and 7 bases from J, the gap between germline ends came to 9 bases. The CDR3 region has the DNA TGTGCCAGCTCACCTGCAGGGGTTGGCTACACCTTC. Encoded protein: CASSPAGVGYTF.

This clone appeared a few times. This chain joins TRBV19 and TRBJ1-2; 8 bases are a match to TRBD1. The junction had 8 bases not matched to a gene; V was cut back by 0 bases and J by 11 bases. The CDR3 sequence is 14 residues long. The germline V gene has CDR1 LNHDA and CDR2 SQIVND (reference sequence). CDR3 sequence reads: CASSIESGTGGYTF. DNA of the CDR3: TGTGCCAGTAGTATAGAATCCGGGACAGGAGGATACACCTTC. The full variable domain, in which reference TRBV19 and TRBJ1-2 provide the parts outside the CDR3, is DGGITQSPKYLFRKEGQNVTLSCEQNLNHDAMYWYRQDPGQGLRLIYYSQIVNDFQKGDIAEGYSVSREKKESFPLTVTSAQKNPTAFYLCASSIESGTGGYTFGSGTRLTVV.

This chain uses TRBV19 with TRBJ2-2; tentatively, D is TRBD2 (6 bases). The V and J ends lost 3 bases and 1 base respectively, with 6 bases between them. The CDR3 is made up of 14 amino acids. The germline V gene has CDR1 LNHDA and CDR2 SQIVND (reference sequence). CDR3 in DNA: TGTGCCAGTAGTATGGGAGGGAACACCGGGGAGCTGTTTTTT. Protein: CASSMGGNTGELFF. Full variable domain (remainder filled in from reference TRBV19 and TRBJ2-2): DGGITQSPKYLFRKEGQNVTLSCEQNLNHDAMYWYRQDPGQGLRLIYYSQIVNDFQKGDIAEGYSVSREKKESFPLTVTSAQKNPTAFYLCASSMGGNTGELFFGEGSRLTVL.